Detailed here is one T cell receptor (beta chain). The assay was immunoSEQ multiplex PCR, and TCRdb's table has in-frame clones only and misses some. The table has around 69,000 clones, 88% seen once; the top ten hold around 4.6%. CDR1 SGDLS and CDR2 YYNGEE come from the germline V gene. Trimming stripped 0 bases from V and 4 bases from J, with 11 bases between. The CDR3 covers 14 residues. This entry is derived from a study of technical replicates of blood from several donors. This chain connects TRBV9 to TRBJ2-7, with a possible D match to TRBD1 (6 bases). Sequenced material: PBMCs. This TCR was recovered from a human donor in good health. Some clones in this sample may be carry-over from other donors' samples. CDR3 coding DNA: TGTGCCAGCAGCGTAGATGGACAGACTTACGAGCAGTACTTC. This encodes CASSVDGQTYEQYF. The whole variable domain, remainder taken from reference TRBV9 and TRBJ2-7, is DSGVTQTPKHLITATGQRVTLRCSPRSGDLSVYWYQQSLDQGLQFLIQYYNGEERAKGNILERFSAQQFPDLHSELNLSSLELGDSALYFCASSVDGQTYEQYFGPGTRLTVT.